Sequencing of this T cell receptor beta chain was carried out in a study of shared clonotypes between healthy human individuals (dated by TCRdb to about 2020). At the level of the whole study: The cohort included three men and a couple of women between 18 and 49 years of age. Per donor, three plates each were used for CD4 naive and CD4 memory, two for CD8 naive, and one for CD8 memory. To estimate repertoire size and how much clonotypes are shared between individuals, the study performed deep sequencing of blood TCR repertoires from roughly five healthy adults. To increase sequencing depth and limit assay-specific biases, TCR repertoire library preparation and sequencing were carried out by different laboratories using diverse techniques. Each donor's leukapheresis produced roughly between roughly 0.85 and 9.5 billion PBMCs. Here is what the overall study found, with its caveats: Pairwise subsampling led to the expectation that sequencing depth would affect the degree of clonotype sharing among donors. Sharing across four donors was observed for approximately 5% of naive CD4, 3% to 4% of naive CD8, over 2% of memory CD4, and less than 0.45% of memory CD8 clonotypes. Even with the large sequencing depth, rarefaction of the sorted-subset datasets indicated that sequencing was incomplete. Naive subsets generally had larger estimated clonotype richness than memory subsets did. Clonotypes shared by all four sorted-subset donors showed higher generation probabilities than non-shared clonotypes. Sampling was limited to blood, and TCR repertoires in tissue likely differ from TCR repertoires in blood. The small number of donors limited the genetic and exposure-history diversity represented.

Using the deep immunoSEQ assay, multiplex PCR amplified TCR CDR3 regions from genomic DNA. For each cell subset, the extracted genomic DNA was distributed evenly across all wells of several immunoSEQ 96-well plates, and each plate served as one replicate. For sorted subsets, each replicate PCR was loaded with 200 ng genomic DNA, equivalent to approximately 33,000 T cell genomes. Purified libraries were measured with a Qubit 3.0 fluorometer, size-checked on a Bioanalyzer 2100, and measured again with the KAPA Library Quantification kit. Every immunoSEQ 96-well plate was sequenced on a dedicated single-read 150-cycle Illumina NextSeq 550 flow cell. For the original study's pipeline: Because the immunoSEQ output held only junctional sequences and lacked quality scores, the filtering could not match the filtering applied to full-length reads. To assign V/J genes and CDR3, sequences were annotated against IMGT germline references using PyIR, a Python wrapper for IgBLAST v1.9. Reads with weak V/J assignments (E-value above 1e-6), missing CDR3, stop codons, out-of-frame junctions, or ambiguous translated residues were removed. V3J clonotypes were defined as sequences sharing the same inferred V gene, J gene, and CDR3 amino acid sequence. To compute the percentage overlap between repertoires, the number of shared unique clonotypes was divided by the size of the smaller repertoire. Three approaches were used to assess repertoire richness: RTK rarefaction, the Chao1 estimator, and Recon v2.1 estimates of unobserved clonotypes. For all TCRbeta clonotypes obtained by the gDNA method from a few donors, generation probabilities were computed with OLGA. TCRdb stores this immuneACCESS table with in-frame sequences only. Part of the clones is absent; in the studies checked, under half of the shortfall reflects unresolved V genes, and no reason is known for the rest. Clone size and V and J calls were adopted from that table, with D and trimming inferred from the DNA. The table for this sample lists about 2.3 million clones; less than 95% of them were counted only once. The top ten clonotypes cover 0.37% of the sample.

CDR1 SQVTM and CDR2 ANQGSEA are derived from the germline V gene. V drops 0 bases and J drops 2 bases, leaving 4 bases in between. The cysteine opens and the phenylalanine closes a CDR3 of 12 amino acids. Only CDR3 DNA is held: 36 bases, read in frame from base 1. This clone was counted between two and nine times. Its antigen is still unknown. The input lacks base qualities; no much larger clone sits a single base away. The donors were healthy, HIV-negative adults who had no recently reported acute infections or vaccinations. Every donor was a Caucasian adult residing in Nashville, Tennessee, USA. Magnetic negative selection was used to enrich CD4+ T cells, after which naive cells were positively selected on CD45RA and the negative fraction became the memory subset. After blood collection by leukapheresis, PBMCs were isolated using Ficoll-Histopaque density gradient centrifugation and then cryopreserved in the vapor phase of liquid nitrogen. Analytical flow cytometry was used to check the purity and quantity of each magnetically sorted T cell population. Genomic DNA was isolated from each sorted fraction and quantified by UV absorbance on a Nanodrop 2000c.

Sample: naive CD4+ T cells from PBMCs. According to the study, the label for this sample's cell subset or site signals: CD45RA+ positively selected. The TCR was taken from a young man in good health. Some clones in this sample may be carry-over from other donors' samples. The chain is assembled from TRBV29-1 and TRBJ1-1, with the D gene too uncertain to name. The nucleotides read TGCAGCGTTGAAGAGATAAACACTGAAGCTTTCTTT. This codes for CSVEEINTEAFF.